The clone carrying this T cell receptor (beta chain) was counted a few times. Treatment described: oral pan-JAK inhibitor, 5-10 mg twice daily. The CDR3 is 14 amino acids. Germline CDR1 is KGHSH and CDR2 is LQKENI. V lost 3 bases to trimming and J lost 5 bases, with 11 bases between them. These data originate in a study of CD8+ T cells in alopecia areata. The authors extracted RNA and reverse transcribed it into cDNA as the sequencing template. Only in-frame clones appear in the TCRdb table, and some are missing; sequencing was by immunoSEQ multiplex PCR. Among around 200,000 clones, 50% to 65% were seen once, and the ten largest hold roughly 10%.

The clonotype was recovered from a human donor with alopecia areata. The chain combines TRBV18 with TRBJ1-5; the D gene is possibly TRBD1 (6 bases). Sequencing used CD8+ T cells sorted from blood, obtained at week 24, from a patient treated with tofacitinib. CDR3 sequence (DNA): TGTGCCAGCTCACCCCCAGGGGCCGATCAGCCCCAGCATTTT. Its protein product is CASSPPGADQPQHF.